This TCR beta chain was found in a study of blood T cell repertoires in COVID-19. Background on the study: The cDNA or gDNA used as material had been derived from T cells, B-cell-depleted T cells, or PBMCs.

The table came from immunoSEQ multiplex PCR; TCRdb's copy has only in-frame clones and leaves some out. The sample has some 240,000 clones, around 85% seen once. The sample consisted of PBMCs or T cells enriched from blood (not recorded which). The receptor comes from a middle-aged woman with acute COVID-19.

CDR3 DNA: TGTGCCAGCAGCCACGACAGCTCTGGGGCCAACGTCCTGACTTTC. Translation gives CASSHDSSGANVLTF. The chain joins TRBV3-1 (or the pseudogene TRBV3-2) to TRBJ2-6, with D perhaps TRBD1 (5 bases). Trimming pared 3 bases from V and 0 bases from J, leaving 6 bases between. The CDR3 runs 15 residues. Germline V gives CDR1 LGHDT, CDR2 YNNKEL (reference sequence).